These 20 T cell receptor beta chains originate from one sample sequenced in a study of shared clonotypes between healthy human individuals. Data came from immunoSEQ multiplex PCR; TCRdb stores just in-frame clones and leaves some out. Among about 490,000 clones listed, 60% to 80% were seen once. Sequenced input: PBMCs. These receptor sequences come from a woman in her thirties or forties in good health. Some clones in this sample may be carry-over from other donors' samples.

The V call is TRBV28, the J call TRBJ1-2; D ambiguous. The V end lost 3 bases, the J end lost 6 bases, and 11 bases lay between the germline ends. The CDR3 totals 13 residues. Germline V gene sequence: CDR1 MDHEN, CDR2 SYDVKM. The DNA for the CDR3 is TGTGCCAGCAGTTTTCGGAGGGCTCATGGCTACACCTTC. This encodes CASSFRRAHGYTF.

The chain uses TRBV9 and TRBJ2-3, with a possible D match to TRBD1 (5 bases). Deletions cut 0 bases from V and 1 base from J, with 12 bases between. The CDR3 covers 16 residues. Germline-derived CDR1 and CDR2 are SGDLS and YYNGEE. As DNA, the CDR3 is TGTGCCAGCAGCGTAGGGATAGGGGCGGGCACAGATACGCAGTATTTT. It specifies CASSVGIGAGTDTQYF. Using reference TRBV9 and TRBJ2-3 for the parts outside the CDR3, the full variable domain is DSGVTQTPKHLITATGQRVTLRCSPRSGDLSVYWYQQSLDQGLQFLIQYYNGEERAKGNILERFSAQQFPDLHSELNLSSLELGDSALYFCASSVGIGAGTDTQYFGPGTRLTVL.

V and J are TRBV18 and TRBJ2-3, with 14 nucleotides matching TRBD2. Unmatched junction bases numbered 2, after V lost 3 bases and J lost 6 bases. Germline V gives CDR1 KGHSH, CDR2 LQKENI. The CDR3 contains 15 residues. CDR3 sequence: CASSPGLAGEDTQYF. DNA for the CDR3: TGTGCCAGCTCACCGGGACTAGCGGGAGAGGATACGCAGTATTTT.

The chain is built from TRBV14 and TRBJ2-3, with no clear D. V was pared by 3 bases and J by 0 bases, with 4 bases between. This CDR3 spans 13 amino acids. Germline V lookup: CDR1 SGHDN, CDR2 FVKESK. This chain's CDR3 is CASSQPSTDTQYF. The CDR3, as DNA: TGTGCCAGCAGCCAGCCTAGCACAGATACGCAGTATTTT. The entire variable domain, with the rest obtained from reference TRBV14 and TRBJ2-3, is as follows: EAGVTQFPSHSVIEKGQTVTLRCDPISGHDNLYWYRRVMGKEIKFLLHFVKESKQDESGMPNNRFLAERTGGTYSTLKVQPAELEDSGVYFCASSQPSTDTQYFGPGTRLTVL.

This chain links TRBV28 with TRBJ1-6; 8 bases align to TRBD1. In germline, CDR1 is MDHEN, CDR2 SYDVKM. This CDR3 has 12 residues. V dropped 6 bases and J dropped 15; count of bases not matched to a gene: 7. Here the CDR3 DNA reads TGTGCCAGCAGGGACAGGGCAAGGGACCTCCACTTT. It codes for CASRDRARDLHF. Filled out from reference TRBV28 and TRBJ1-6, the complete variable domain reads DVKVTQSSRYLVKRTGEKVFLECVQDMDHENMFWYRQDPGLGLRLIYFSYDVKMKEKGDIPEGYSVSREKKERFSLILESASTNQTSMYLCASRDRARDLHFGNGTRLTVT.

The rearrangement links TRBV5-1 to TRBJ2-2; 9 bases line up with TRBD2. Germline V gives CDR1 SGHRS, CDR2 YFSETQ. This CDR3 comprises 16 residues. V shed 0 bases, J shed 4 bases, and the junction held 4 bases outside the gene matches. This chain's CDR3 is CASSLGGTSPTGELFF. In nucleotides, the CDR3 is TGCGCCAGCAGCTTGGGCGGGACTAGCCCCACCGGGGAGCTGTTTTTT.

The gene calls are TRBV27 and TRBJ1-4; no clear D gene. Looked up from germline, CDR1 is MNHEY and CDR2 is SMNVEV (reference sequence). The V gene lost 6 bases and the J gene lost 4 bases, with 15 bases spanning the gap. The CDR3 has 15 residues. In DNA, the CDR3 is TGTGCCAGCAGCCTAGTTGAGGCAGATAATGAAAAACTGTTTTTT. Its translation: CASSLVEADNEKLFF.

This chain uses TRBV2 with TRBJ2-7; TRBD2 is a possible D gene (6 bases). Germline V lookup: CDR1 SNHLY, CDR2 FYNNEI. The CDR3 has 16 amino acids. The ends were cut back, 5 bases at V and 0 bases at J, with 17 bases in the middle. The CDR3 is CASSKLAVGVSYEQYF. The CDR3 DNA is TGTGCCAGCAGTAAATTAGCGGTCGGGGTCTCCTACGAGCAGTACTTC.

This clone was recorded at least ten times. This sequence joins TRBV30 and TRBJ1-4; a weak D match, TRBD1 (5 bases). Trimming removed 0 bases from V and 6 bases from J, with 11 bases in between. The germline V gene has CDR1 GTSNPN and CDR2 SVGIG (reference sequence). This CDR3 region has 14 residues. Here the CDR3 reads CAWSVGLQDEKLFF. CDR3 nucleotide sequence: TGTGCCTGGAGTGTAGGGTTACAGGATGAAAAACTGTTTTTT.

This clone came up a few times. The chain links TRBV4-1 to TRBJ1-2; the match to TRBD1 covers 8 bases. This CDR3 spans 16 amino acids. The V gene's germline CDR1 is MGHRA and CDR2 YSYEKL. Trimming removed 0 bases from V and 1 base from J; junction bases left unmatched: 4. The CDR3 DNA sequence: TGCGCCAGCAGCCAAGAAGGACAGGGAATTAACTATGGCTACACCTTC. Translation gives CASSQEGQGINYGYTF.

This chain connects TRBV9 to TRBJ2-7; TRBD2 agrees at 8 bases. CDR1 and CDR2 (germline): SGDLS, YYNGEE. The CDR3 runs to 16 residues. Trimming at V came to 0 bases and at J to 2 bases, leaving 7 bases not matched to a gene. The CDR3 reads CASSVAGLAGPYEQYF. In DNA form, the CDR3 reads TGTGCCAGCAGCGTAGCGGGTCTAGCGGGCCCCTACGAGCAGTACTTC.

V is TRBV11-2 and J is TRBJ2-7, with TRBD1 identical over 8 bases. The CDR3 spans 15 residues. The V segment lost 7 bases and the J segment 0 bases; nucleotides outside the gene matches: 8. Germline V gene sequence: CDR1 SGHAT, CDR2 FQNNGV. The CDR3 spells CASTRQGSSSYEQYF. The CDR3 DNA follows: TGTGCCAGCACCAGACAGGGGTCGAGCTCCTACGAGCAGTACTTC.

The chain joins TRBV14 to TRBJ2-3; TRBD2 is a possible D gene (6 bases). The CDR3 length is 11 residues. Germline CDR1 SGHDN, CDR2 FVKESK. V dropped 10 bases and J dropped 6 bases, with 11 bases sitting between them. The CDR3 sequence: CATGAGDTQYF. As DNA, the CDR3 is TGTGCCACCGGAGCGGGCGATACGCAGTATTTT.

In its sample, this clone was seen a few times. The chain recombines TRBV7-2 with TRBJ1-2; weak D call: TRBD1 (6 bases). The CDR3 is made up of 14 amino acids. Looked up from germline, CDR1 is SGHTA and CDR2 is FQGNSA. With 1 base removed from V and 4 bases from J, the gap between germline ends came to 10 bases. CDR3 nucleotide sequence: TGTGCCAGCAGCTTAGGGGGGGCCTTCTATGGCTACACCTTC. Protein: CASSLGGAFYGYTF.

The chain combines TRBV5-1 with TRBJ2-7; D possibly corresponds to TRBD1 (6 bases). Trimming took off 4 bases at V and 2 bases at J, with 10 bases between the two ends. This CDR3 is built from 13 residues. Germline V gene lookup returns CDR1 SGHRS and CDR2 YFSETQ. CDR3 residues: CASSQTGTYEQYF. CDR3 DNA: TGCGCCAGCAGCCAGACAGGTACCTACGAGCAGTACTTC.

The rearrangement links TRBV7-8 to TRBJ2-1; D is ambiguous. Germline loops: CDR1 SGHVS, CDR2 FQNEAQ. The V end lost 5 bases, the J end lost 0 bases, and 14 bases lay between the germline ends. This CDR3 spans 16 amino acids. In DNA form, the CDR3 reads TGTGCCAGCAGCCCCAGATCCCCGAGCTCCTACAATGAGCAGTTCTTC. Protein sequence: CASSPRSPSSYNEQFF. Based on the CDR3 plus reference TRBV7-8 and TRBJ2-1, the full variable domain is GAGVSQSPRYKVAKRGQDVALRCDPISGHVSLFWYQQALGQGPEFLTYFQNEAQLDKSGLPSDRFFAERPEGSVSTLKIQRTQQEDSAVYLCASSPRSPSSYNEQFFGPGTRLTVL.

The chain recombines TRBV7-2 with TRBJ2-5; D may correspond to TRBD1 or TRBD2 (6 bases each). The V end was cut by 10 bases, the J end by 0 bases, with 12 bases between. Germline V lookup: CDR1 SGHTA, CDR2 FQGNSA. The CDR3 runs 13 residues. CDR3 DNA: TGTGCCATACGGAGGGGGTACCAAGAGACCCAGTACTTC. Translation gives CAIRRGYQETQYF.

The chain recombines TRBV29-1 with TRBJ1-3; no reliable D call. V was cut by 2 bases and J by 3 bases, with 11 bases left in between. Germline-derived CDR1 and CDR2 are SQVTM and ANQGSEA. The CDR3 contains 14 residues. CDR3 sequence reads: CSVETSSGGNTIYF. The CDR3 DNA follows: TGCAGCGTTGAAACGTCATCCGGTGGAAACACCATATATTTT.

Here the CDR3 reads CASGRPGRAEAFF. The CDR3 coding sequence is TGTGCCAGCGGACGGCCCGGCAGGGCTGAAGCTTTCTTT. The rearrangement uses TRBV25-1 and TRBJ1-1, with D possibly TRBD1 on 5 matching bases. Trimming shortened V by 8 bases and J by 6 bases, and 16 bases separated the two germline ends. The CDR3 consists of 13 residues. CDR1 and CDR2 (germline): MGHDK, SYGVNS.

This clone was picked up a small number of times. The chain couples TRBV5-5 to TRBJ1-1, with 7 bases lining up with TRBD1. CDR3 length: 15 amino acids. The germline gives CDR1 SGHKS, CDR2 YYEKEE (reference sequence). V trimming: 4 bases; J trimming: 4 bases; junction bases outside the gene matches: 10. Here the CDR3 reads CASSPYNRGGTEAFF. CDR3 sequence (DNA): TGTGCCAGCAGCCCTTATAACAGGGGAGGCACTGAAGCTTTCTTT. Drawing the rest from reference TRBV5-5 and TRBJ1-1, the complete variable domain is DAGVTQSPTHLIKTRGQQVTLRCSPISGHKSVSWYQQVLGQGPQFIFQYYEKEERGRGNFPDRFSARQFPNYSSELNVNALLLGDSALYLCASSPYNRGGTEAFFGQGTRLTVV.